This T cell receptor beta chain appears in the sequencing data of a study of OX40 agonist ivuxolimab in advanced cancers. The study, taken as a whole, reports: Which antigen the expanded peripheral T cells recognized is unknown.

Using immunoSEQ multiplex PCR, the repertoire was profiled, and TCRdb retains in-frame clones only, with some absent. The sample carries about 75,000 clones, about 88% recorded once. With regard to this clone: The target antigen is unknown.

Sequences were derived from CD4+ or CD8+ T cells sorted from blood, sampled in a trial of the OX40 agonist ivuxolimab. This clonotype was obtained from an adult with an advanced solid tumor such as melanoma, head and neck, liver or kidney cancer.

The DNA of the CDR3 is TGTGCCAGCAGCCCTCGCGGGGCCAACGTCCTGACTTTC. This gives the protein CASSPRGANVLTF. The gene calls are TRBV9 and TRBJ2-6; D remains unclear. Germline CDR1 and CDR2: SGDLS and YYNGEE. CDR3 length equals 13 residues. The V end was cut by 4 bases, the J end by 4 bases, with 6 bases between.